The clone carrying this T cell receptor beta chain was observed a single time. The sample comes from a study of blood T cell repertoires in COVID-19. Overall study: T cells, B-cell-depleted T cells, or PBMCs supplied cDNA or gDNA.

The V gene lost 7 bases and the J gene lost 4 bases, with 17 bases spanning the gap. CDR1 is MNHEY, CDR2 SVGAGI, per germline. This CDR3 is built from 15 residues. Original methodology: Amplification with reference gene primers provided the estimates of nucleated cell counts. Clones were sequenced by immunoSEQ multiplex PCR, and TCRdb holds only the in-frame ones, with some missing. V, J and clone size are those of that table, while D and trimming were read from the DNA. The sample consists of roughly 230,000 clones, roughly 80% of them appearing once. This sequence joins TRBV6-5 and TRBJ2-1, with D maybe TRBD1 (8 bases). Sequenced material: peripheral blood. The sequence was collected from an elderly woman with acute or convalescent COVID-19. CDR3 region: CASNRGGAVYNEQFF. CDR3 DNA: TGTGCCAGCAACAGGGGGGGGGCGGTTTACAATGAGCAGTTCTTC.